The present T cell receptor (beta chain) was sequenced within a study of blood T cell repertoires in COVID-19. About the study: PBMCs, B-cell-depleted T cells, or T cells were the source of the cDNA or gDNA that made up the material.

Authors' methods: Amplification of reference gene primers was used by the study to estimate nucleated cell counts. The data were produced by immunoSEQ multiplex PCR, yet TCRdb's version contains in-frame clones alone and is incomplete. V, J and clone size are those of that table, while D and trimming were read from the DNA. Here the sample spans 24,000 or so clones, around 90% being singletons. The CDR3 totals 13 residues. CDR1 and CDR2 from the germline V gene are MNHNY and SVGAGI (reference sequence). The V segment lost 5 bases and the J segment 5 bases; nucleotides outside the gene matches: 5. The chain uses TRBV6-6 and TRBJ1-2, with 7 bases identical to TRBD1. Sequenced: peripheral blood. The receptor's source is a human donor in a cohort sampled during active COVID-19. The donor label of this sample is uncertain. The CDR3 region has the DNA TGTGCCAGCAGTCCTGCAGGGGGGTATGGCTACACCTTC. It encodes CASSPAGGYGYTF.